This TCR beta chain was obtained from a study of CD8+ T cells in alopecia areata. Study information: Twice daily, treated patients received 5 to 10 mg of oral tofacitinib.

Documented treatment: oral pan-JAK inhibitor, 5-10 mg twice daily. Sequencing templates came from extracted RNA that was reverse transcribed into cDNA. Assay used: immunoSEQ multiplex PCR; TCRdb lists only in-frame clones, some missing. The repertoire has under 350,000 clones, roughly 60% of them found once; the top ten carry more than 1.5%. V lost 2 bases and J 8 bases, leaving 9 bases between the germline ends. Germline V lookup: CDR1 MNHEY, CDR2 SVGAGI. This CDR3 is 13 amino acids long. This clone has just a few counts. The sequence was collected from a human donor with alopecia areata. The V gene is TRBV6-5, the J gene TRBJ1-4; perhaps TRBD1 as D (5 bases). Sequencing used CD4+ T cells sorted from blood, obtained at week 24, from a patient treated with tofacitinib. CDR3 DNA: TGTGCCAGCAGTTACGACAGCCAGGAAAAACTGTTTTTT. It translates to CASSYDSQEKLFF.